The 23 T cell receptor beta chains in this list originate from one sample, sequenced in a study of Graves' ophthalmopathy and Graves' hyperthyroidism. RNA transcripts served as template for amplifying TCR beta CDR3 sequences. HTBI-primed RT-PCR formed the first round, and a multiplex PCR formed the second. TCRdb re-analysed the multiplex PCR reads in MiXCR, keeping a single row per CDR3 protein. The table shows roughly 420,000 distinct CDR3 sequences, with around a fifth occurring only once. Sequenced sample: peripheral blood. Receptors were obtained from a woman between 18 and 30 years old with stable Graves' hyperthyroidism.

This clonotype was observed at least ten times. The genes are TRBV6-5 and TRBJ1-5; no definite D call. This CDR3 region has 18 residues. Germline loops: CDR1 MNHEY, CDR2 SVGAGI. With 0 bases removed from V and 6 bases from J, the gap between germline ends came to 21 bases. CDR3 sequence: CASSYSSFTVLLCQPQHF. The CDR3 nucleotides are TGTGCCAGCAGTTACTCGAGTTTCACAGTTCTCCTATGTCAGCCCCAGCATTTT.

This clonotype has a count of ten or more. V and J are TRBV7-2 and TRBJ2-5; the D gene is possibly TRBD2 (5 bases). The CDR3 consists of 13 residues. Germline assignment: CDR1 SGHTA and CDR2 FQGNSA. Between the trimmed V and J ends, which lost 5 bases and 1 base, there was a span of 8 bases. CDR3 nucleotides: TGTGCCAGCAGCACGGGATTCCAAGAGACCCAGTACTTC. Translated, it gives CASSTGFQETQYF.

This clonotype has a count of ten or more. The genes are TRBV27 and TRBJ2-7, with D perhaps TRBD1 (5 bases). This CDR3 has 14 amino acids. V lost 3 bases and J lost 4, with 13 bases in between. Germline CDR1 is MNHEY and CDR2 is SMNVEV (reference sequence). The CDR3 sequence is CASSFSGSGYEQYF. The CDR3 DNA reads TGTGCCAGCAGTTTTTCAGGGTCCGGGTACGAGCAGTACTTC.

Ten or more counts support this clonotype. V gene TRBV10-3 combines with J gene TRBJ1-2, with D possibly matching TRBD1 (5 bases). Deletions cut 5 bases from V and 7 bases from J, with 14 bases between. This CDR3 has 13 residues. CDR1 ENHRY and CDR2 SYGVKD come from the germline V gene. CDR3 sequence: CAISTGQAGGYTF. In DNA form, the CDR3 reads TGTGCCATCAGTACCGGACAAGCGGGTGGCTACACCTTC.

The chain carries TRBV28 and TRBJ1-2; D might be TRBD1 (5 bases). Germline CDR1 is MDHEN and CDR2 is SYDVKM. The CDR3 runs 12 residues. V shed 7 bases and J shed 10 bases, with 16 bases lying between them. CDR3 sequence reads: CASTVTAGHYTF. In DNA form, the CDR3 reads TGTGCCAGCACCGTAACCGCAGGGCACTACACCTTC.

CDR3 sequence (DNA): TGTGCCAGCAGTGTTAATACAGGCAATGGCTACACCTTC. It is translated as CASSVNTGNGYTF. This chain uses TRBV6-1 with TRBJ1-2; TRBD1 is a possible D gene (5 bases). The V and J ends lost 4 bases and 6 bases respectively, with 12 bases between them. This CDR3 spans 13 amino acids. Germline values: CDR1 MNHNS, CDR2 SASEGT.

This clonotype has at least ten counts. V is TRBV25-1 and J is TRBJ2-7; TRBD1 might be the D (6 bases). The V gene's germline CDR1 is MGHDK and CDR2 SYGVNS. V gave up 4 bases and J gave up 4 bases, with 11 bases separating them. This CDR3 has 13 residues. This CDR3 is CASSGGRGYEQYF. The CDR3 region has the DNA TGTGCCAGCAGTGGAGGCAGGGGTTACGAGCAGTACTTC.

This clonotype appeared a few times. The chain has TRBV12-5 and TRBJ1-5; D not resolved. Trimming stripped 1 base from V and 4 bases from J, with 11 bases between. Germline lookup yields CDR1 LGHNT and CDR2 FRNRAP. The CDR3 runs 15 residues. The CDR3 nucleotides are TGTGCTAGTGGTTTGGAAAGTACACGGAATCAGCCCCAGCATTTT. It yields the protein CASGLESTRNQPQHF.

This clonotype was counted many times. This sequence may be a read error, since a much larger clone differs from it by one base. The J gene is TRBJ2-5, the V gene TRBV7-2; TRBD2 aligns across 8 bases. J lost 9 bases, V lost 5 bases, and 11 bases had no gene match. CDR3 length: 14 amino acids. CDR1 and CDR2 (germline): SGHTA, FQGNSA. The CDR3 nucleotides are TGTGCCAGCAGCCTTAGCGGGACTGAGGAGGCCCAGTACTTC. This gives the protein CASSLSGTEEAQYF.

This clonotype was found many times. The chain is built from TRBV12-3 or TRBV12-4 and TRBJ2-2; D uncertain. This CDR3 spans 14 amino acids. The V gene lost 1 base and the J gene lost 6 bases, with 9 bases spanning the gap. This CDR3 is CASSLGSGAGELFF. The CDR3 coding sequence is TGTGCCAGCAGTTTAGGTAGTGGAGCCGGGGAGCTGTTTTTT.

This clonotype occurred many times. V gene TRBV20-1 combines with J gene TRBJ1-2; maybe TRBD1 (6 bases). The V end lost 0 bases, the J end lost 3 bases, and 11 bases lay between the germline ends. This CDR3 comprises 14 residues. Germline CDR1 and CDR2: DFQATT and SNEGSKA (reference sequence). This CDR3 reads CSAREEQGYYGYTF. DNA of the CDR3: TGCAGTGCTAGAGAAGAACAGGGATACTATGGCTACACCTTC.

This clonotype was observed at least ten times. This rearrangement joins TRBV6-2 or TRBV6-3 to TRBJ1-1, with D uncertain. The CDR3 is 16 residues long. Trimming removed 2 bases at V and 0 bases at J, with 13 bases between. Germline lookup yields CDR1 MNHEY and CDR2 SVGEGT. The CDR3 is CASSYKDGAVNTEAFF. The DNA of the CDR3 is TGTGCCAGCAGTTACAAGGACGGAGCGGTGAACACTGAAGCTTTCTTT.

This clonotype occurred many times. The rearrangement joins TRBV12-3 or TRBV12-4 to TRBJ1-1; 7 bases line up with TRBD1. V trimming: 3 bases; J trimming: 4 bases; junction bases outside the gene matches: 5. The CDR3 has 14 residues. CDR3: CASSLGTATTEAFF. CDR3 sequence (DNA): TGTGCCAGCAGTTTGGGGACAGCCACCACTGAAGCTTTCTTT.

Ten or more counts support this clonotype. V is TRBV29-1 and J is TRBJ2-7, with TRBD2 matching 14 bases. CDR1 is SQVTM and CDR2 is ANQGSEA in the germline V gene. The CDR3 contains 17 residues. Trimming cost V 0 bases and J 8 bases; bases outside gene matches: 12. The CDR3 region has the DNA TGCAGCGTTGAAGACCCGGGACTAGCGGGAGCCGAGGGTCAGCAGTACTTC. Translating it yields CSVEDPGLAGAEGQQYF.

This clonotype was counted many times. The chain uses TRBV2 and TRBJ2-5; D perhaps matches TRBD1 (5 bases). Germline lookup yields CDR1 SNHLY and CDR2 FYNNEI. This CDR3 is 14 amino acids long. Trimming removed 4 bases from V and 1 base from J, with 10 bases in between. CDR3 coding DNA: TGTGCCAGCAGTGGGGCAGGGTTCCAAGAGACCCAGTACTTC. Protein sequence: CASSGAGFQETQYF. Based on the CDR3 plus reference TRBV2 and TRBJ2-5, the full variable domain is EPEVTQTPSHQVTQMGQEVILRCVPISNHLYFYWYRQILGQKVEFLVSFYNNEISEKSEIFDDQFSVERPDGSNFTLKIRSTKLEDSAMYFCASSGAGFQETQYFGPGTRLLVL.

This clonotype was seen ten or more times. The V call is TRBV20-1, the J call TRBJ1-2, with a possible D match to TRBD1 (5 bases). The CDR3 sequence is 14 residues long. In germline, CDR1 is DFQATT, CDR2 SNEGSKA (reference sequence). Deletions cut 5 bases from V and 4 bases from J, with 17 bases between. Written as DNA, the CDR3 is TGCAGTGCTTACAAGGGGACTTCGGCCTATGGCTACACCTTC. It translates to CSAYKGTSAYGYTF.

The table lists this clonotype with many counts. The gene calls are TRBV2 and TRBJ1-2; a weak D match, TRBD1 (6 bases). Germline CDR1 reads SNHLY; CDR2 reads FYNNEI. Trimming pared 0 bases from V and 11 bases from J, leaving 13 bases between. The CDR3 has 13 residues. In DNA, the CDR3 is TGTGCCAGCAGTGAAGCGCCAGGGGACCGGTACACCTTC. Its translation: CASSEAPGDRYTF.

The CDR3 reads CATSHPGTGEDEQYF. As DNA, the CDR3 is TGTGCCACCAGCCACCCCGGGACAGGGGAGGACGAGCAGTACTTC. The chain carries TRBV24-1 and TRBJ2-7; 10 nucleotides align to TRBD1. CDR1 KGHDR and CDR2 SFDVKD come from the germline V gene. V shed 7 bases, J shed 5 bases, and the junction held 10 bases outside the gene matches. The CDR3 contains 15 residues.

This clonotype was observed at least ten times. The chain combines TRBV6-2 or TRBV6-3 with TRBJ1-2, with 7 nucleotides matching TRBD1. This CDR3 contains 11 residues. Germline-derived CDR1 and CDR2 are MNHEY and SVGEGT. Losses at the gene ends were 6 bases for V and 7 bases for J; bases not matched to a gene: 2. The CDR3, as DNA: TGTGCCAGCAGACGACAGGGTGGCTACACCTTC. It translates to CASRRQGGYTF.

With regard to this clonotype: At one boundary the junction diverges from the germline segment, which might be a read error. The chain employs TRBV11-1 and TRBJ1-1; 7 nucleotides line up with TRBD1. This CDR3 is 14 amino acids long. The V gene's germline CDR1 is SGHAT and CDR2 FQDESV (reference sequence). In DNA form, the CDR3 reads TGTGCCATCAGCTTGACAGGGTTGAACACTGAAGCTTTCTTT. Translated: CAISLTGLNTEAFF.

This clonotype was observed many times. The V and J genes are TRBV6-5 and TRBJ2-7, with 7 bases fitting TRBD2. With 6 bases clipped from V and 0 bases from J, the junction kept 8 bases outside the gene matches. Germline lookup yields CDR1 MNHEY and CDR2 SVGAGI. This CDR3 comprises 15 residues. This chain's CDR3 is CASRRGGTNSYEQYF. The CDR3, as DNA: TGTGCCAGCAGGAGAGGTGGGACTAACTCCTACGAGCAGTACTTC.

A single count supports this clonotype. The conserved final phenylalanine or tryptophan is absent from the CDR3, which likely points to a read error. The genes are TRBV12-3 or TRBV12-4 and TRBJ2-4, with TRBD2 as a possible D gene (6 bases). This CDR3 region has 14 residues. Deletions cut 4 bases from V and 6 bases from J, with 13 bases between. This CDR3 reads CASSSRDSPNIQYL. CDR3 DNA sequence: TGTGCCAGCAGTTCCCGGGACTCACCAAACATTCAGTACCTC.

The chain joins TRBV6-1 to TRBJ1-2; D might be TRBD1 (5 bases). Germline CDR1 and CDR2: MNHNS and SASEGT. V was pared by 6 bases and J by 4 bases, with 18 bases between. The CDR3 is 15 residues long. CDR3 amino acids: CASRPLGTRGYGYTF. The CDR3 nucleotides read TGTGCCAGCAGACCTCTGGGCACTAGGGGCTATGGCTACACCTTC.